The T cell receptor (beta chain) under discussion was sequenced for a study of cytomegalovirus exposure and HLA in healthy donors. Each donor was nominally healthy when sampled (though unrecorded immune exposures were likely). 13 Jbeta primers and 60 Vbeta primers were used for the PCR. The data were produced by immunoSEQ multiplex PCR, yet TCRdb's version contains in-frame clones alone and is incomplete. The table lists about 250,000 clones, 72% of them singletons. Findings and limits, study-wide: In vitro assays verified that a few CMV-associated chains recognized CMV antigens specifically. Analyses of presence/absence relied on an assumption of roughly uniform sequencing depth across donors.

In this sample, this clone turned up a few times. As yet, its antigen is unknown. This clonotype was obtained from a female donor in good health and CMV-seronegative. The sequenced sample was PBMCs.

For the CDR3, the DNA is TGTGCCTGGACTCCAACAGGGTCCCGTAGCACAGATACGCAGTATTTT. Its protein product is CAWTPTGSRSTDTQYF. The chain uses TRBV30 and TRBJ2-3; a possible D gene is TRBD1 (6 bases). Trimming shortened V by 4 bases and J by 0 bases, and 17 bases separated the two germline ends. This CDR3 spans 16 amino acids. The germline CDR1 and CDR2 sequences are GTSNPN and SVGIG (reference sequence). The full variable domain, completed using reference TRBV30 and TRBJ2-3, is SQTIHQWPATLVQPVGSPLSLECTVEGTSNPNLYWYRQAAGRGLQLLFYSVGIGQISSEVPQNLSASRPQDRQFILSSKKLLLSDSGFYLCAWTPTGSRSTDTQYFGPGTRLTVL.